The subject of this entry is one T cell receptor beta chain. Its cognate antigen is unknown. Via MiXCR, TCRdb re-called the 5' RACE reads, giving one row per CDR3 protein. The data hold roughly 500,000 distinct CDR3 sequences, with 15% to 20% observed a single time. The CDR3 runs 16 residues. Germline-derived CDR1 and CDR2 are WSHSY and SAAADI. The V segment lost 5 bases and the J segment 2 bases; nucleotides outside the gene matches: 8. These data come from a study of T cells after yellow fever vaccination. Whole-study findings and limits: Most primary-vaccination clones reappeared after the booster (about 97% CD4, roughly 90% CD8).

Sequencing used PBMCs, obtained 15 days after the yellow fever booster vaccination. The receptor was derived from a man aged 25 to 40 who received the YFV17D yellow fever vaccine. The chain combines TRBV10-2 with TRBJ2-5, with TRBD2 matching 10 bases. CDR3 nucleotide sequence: TGCGCCAGCAGTCCCATATTGACTAGCGGGCAAGAGACCCAGTACTTC. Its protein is CASSPILTSGQETQYF.